Here is one T cell receptor (beta chain) with its context. These data belong to a study of T cell responses to AZD1222 COVID-19 vaccine. Germline CDR1 SGHAT, CDR2 FQNNGV. The CDR3 extends over 12 amino acids. V lost 5 bases, J lost 6 bases, and 9 bases lay in between. Sequencing used immunoSEQ multiplex PCR; TCRdb keeps in-frame clones, though not all of them. The sample consists of about 150,000 clones, 89% of them appearing once. This TCR derives from an adult in good health. The chain couples TRBV11-2 to TRBJ2-3, with unresolved D. Specimen: peripheral blood, collected on day 0 of AZD1222 vaccination. CDR3: CASSIVWDTQYF. The CDR3 bases are TGTGCCAGCAGCATAGTATGGGATACGCAGTATTTT.